The T cell receptor (beta chain) described here comes from a study of cytomegalovirus exposure and HLA in healthy donors. V was cut by 1 base and J by 5 bases, with 15 bases left in between. This CDR3 region has 15 residues. The germline gives CDR1 SGHNT, CDR2 YYREEE (reference sequence). Study-wide results and caveats: An ancestry cluster, one associated with Asian ancestry, reportedly showed fewer N-insertions than the approximately 650-donor mean in a later analysis. Most of the CMV-associated TCR beta chains (in a later analysis) appeared to be HLA-restricted.

Turning to this clone: What it binds is unknown.

Use of 60 Vbeta and 13 Jbeta primers characterized the PCR. Produced via immunoSEQ multiplex PCR; TCRdb's table is partial and in-frame only. The sample shows 220,000 or so clones, 65% to 75% of them seen only once. Material for sequencing was PBMCs. J is TRBJ1-2 and V is TRBV5-4, with D possibly being TRBD1 (6 bases). The TCR originated in a woman in her twenties or thirties in good health and CMV-seronegative. DNA of the CDR3: TGTGCCAGCAGCTTGCCGCTGGCAGGGGATTATGGCTACACCTTC. Amino acid sequence: CASSLPLAGDYGYTF.